The 18 T cell receptor beta chains in this list originate from one sample, sequenced in a study of blood T cell repertoires in COVID-19. Generated by immunoSEQ multiplex PCR, the TCRdb table keeps only in-frame clones and is missing some. The sample contains a few hundred thousand clones, about nine tenths of which appear only once. The sequenced sample consisted of peripheral blood. Receptors were obtained from a woman aged 45-59 years who had recovered from COVID-19.

CDR3 amino acids: CSVEDHVNTEAFF. CDR3 DNA sequence: TGCAGCGTTGAAGATCATGTGAACACTGAAGCTTTCTTT. This chain links TRBV29-1 with TRBJ1-1; D not resolved. The CDR3 spans 13 residues. Trimming stripped 0 bases from V and 0 bases from J, with 5 bases between. Germline V gene data show CDR1 as SQVTM and CDR2 as ANQGSEA.

This sequence joins TRBV7-2 and TRBJ2-7; 10 positions match TRBD2. The germline gives CDR1 SGHTA, CDR2 FQGNSA. After removal of 3 bases from V and 4 bases from J, the junction contained 6 bases not matched to a gene. This CDR3 has 15 residues. This chain's CDR3 is CASSFSSGRGYEQYF. The DNA for the CDR3 is TGTGCCAGCAGCTTTTCTAGCGGGAGAGGGTACGAGCAGTACTTC.

This chain connects TRBV7-8 to TRBJ2-1, with TRBD2 identical over 13 bases. This CDR3 has 15 residues. V lost 5 bases to trimming and J lost 9 bases; unmatched junction nucleotides: 7. CDR1 is SGHVS and CDR2 is FQNEAQ in the germline V gene. The CDR3 sequence is CASSITSGRAGEQFF. The CDR3 DNA reads TGTGCCAGCAGCATAACTAGCGGGAGGGCCGGTGAGCAGTTCTTC.

The V call is TRBV2, the J call TRBJ2-7; 7 nucleotides line up with TRBD1. V gave up 8 bases and J gave up 0 bases; unmatched junction bases: 1. The CDR3 runs to 12 residues. Germline lookup yields CDR1 SNHLY and CDR2 FYNNEI. In DNA form, the CDR3 reads TGTGCCAGCGGGGACAGCTCCTACGAGCAGTACTTC. Translated, it gives CASGDSSYEQYF.

The chain is built from TRBV29-1 and TRBJ1-1, with a weak D call TRBD1 (5 bases). This CDR3 comprises 15 residues. Germline V CDR1 and CDR2: SQVTM, ANQGSEA. Trimming removed 0 bases from V and 7 bases from J, with 18 bases in between. CDR3 DNA sequence: TGCAGCGTTGAAGATTTCGGGCGGGGCGGCAGTGAAGCTTTCTTT. The encoded protein is CSVEDFGRGGSEAFF.

Written as DNA, the CDR3 is TGTGCCAGCAGCTTAGACCGGGTTGGCTACACCTTC. This encodes CASSLDRVGYTF. This chain joins TRBV5-6 and TRBJ1-2; D uncertain. Trimming shortened V by 2 bases and J by 7 bases, and 9 bases separated the two germline ends. Per the germline V gene, CDR1 is SGHDT and CDR2 is YYEEEE. The CDR3 loop spans 12 amino acids.

This rearrangement joins TRBV11-2 to TRBJ1-4, with unresolved D. Germline V gene sequence: CDR1 SGHAT, CDR2 FQNNGV. The CDR3 has 16 amino acids. The V end lost 0 bases, the J end lost 3 bases, and 11 bases lay between the germline ends. The CDR3 reads CASSLDGVPANEKLFF. The DNA for the CDR3 is TGTGCCAGCAGCTTAGACGGGGTCCCGGCTAATGAAAAACTGTTTTTT.

The sample holds many counts of this clone. This chain connects TRBV28 to TRBJ1-2; no clear D. The germline CDR1 and CDR2 sequences are MDHEN and SYDVKM. The CDR3 totals 13 residues. Trimming took 3 bases from V and 4 from J, leaving 9 bases between them. The CDR3: CASSLREVYGYTF. CDR3 nucleotides: TGTGCCAGCAGTTTGAGGGAGGTCTATGGCTACACCTTC.

The V call is TRBV18, the J call TRBJ2-1; D gene ambiguous. The CDR3 is 13 residues long. Germline-derived CDR1 and CDR2 are KGHSH and LQKENI. Trimming shortened V by 3 bases and J by 10 bases, and 13 bases separated the two germline ends. The DNA for the CDR3 is TGTGCCAGCTCACCCGAACCCCTCGGGGAGCAGTTCTTC. This gives the protein CASSPEPLGEQFF.

This chain uses TRBV6-5 with TRBJ2-5; tentative D call: TRBD2 (6 bases). In germline, CDR1 is MNHEY, CDR2 SVGAGI. The CDR3 is made up of 13 amino acids. The ends were cut back, 9 bases at V and 6 bases at J, with 17 bases in the middle. CDR3 protein: CASMEAGWQTQYF. Written as DNA, the CDR3 is TGTGCCAGTATGGAGGCGGGGTGGCAGACCCAGTACTTC.

In nucleotides, the CDR3 is TGTGCCTGGAGTGTAAGGTGGGAAGGACTAGCGTTTTCCTACGAGCAGTACTTC. Translation: CAWSVRWEGLAFSYEQYF. The chain recombines TRBV30 with TRBJ2-7; 9 bases map to TRBD2. Germline assignment: CDR1 GTSNPN and CDR2 SVGIG (reference sequence). The V and J ends lost 0 bases and 1 base, in that order; junction bases with no gene match: 13. The CDR3 consists of 18 residues.

The chain recombines TRBV28 with TRBJ1-2; D remains ambiguous. Germline V gene data show CDR1 as MDHEN and CDR2 as SYDVKM. V shed 7 bases and J shed 4 bases, with 16 bases lying between them. CDR3 length: 14 residues. This CDR3 is CASTGSVEIYGYTF. The CDR3, as DNA: TGTGCCAGCACCGGGTCAGTCGAGATCTATGGCTACACCTTC.

CDR3 protein: CASSQDPWTSGDFANTGELFF. In DNA form, the CDR3 reads TGCGCCAGCAGCCAAGACCCCTGGACTAGCGGGGACTTCGCGAACACCGGGGAGCTGTTTTTT. The V gene is TRBV4-1, the J gene TRBJ2-2; 12 bases agree with TRBD2. V lost 0 bases to trimming and J lost 0 bases; unmatched junction nucleotides: 11. The CDR3 loop spans 21 amino acids. Germline CDR1 MGHRA, CDR2 YSYEKL.

This chain joins TRBV28 and TRBJ1-3, with 8 nucleotides matching TRBD1. CDR3 size: 15 residues. Losses at the gene ends were 5 bases for V and 1 base for J; bases not matched to a gene: 4. CDR1 and CDR2 (germline): MDHEN, SYDVKM. CDR3 DNA sequence: TGTGCCAGCAGTCCCACAGGGGGATCTGGAAACACCATATATTTT. Encoded protein: CASSPTGGSGNTIYF.

This clone was observed once. V usage is TRBV9 and J usage is TRBJ2-7, with 12 bases aligning to TRBD2. J lost 5 bases, V lost 0 bases, and 6 bases had no gene match. The CDR3 consists of 16 residues. Germline lookup yields CDR1 SGDLS and CDR2 YYNGEE. DNA for the CDR3: TGTGCCAGCAGCGTAGTTGGACTAGCGGGATTGCACGAGCAGTACTTC. This sequence encodes CASSVVGLAGLHEQYF.

V is TRBV7-2 and J is TRBJ1-1; D call uncertain. The germline CDR1 and CDR2 sequences are SGHTA and FQGNSA. The CDR3 length is 13 residues. The V end lost 2 bases, the J end lost 1 base, and 5 bases lay between the germline ends. The CDR3 spells CASSLIENTEAFF. In nucleotides, the CDR3 is TGTGCCAGCAGCTTAATAGAGAACACTGAAGCTTTCTTT.

In its sample, this clone was seen a few times. The rearrangement links TRBV3-1 (or the pseudogene TRBV3-2) to TRBJ1-1; D is undetermined. The CDR3 totals 13 residues. The germline V gene has CDR1 LGHDT and CDR2 YNNKEL (reference sequence). The V end lost 1 base, the J end lost 6 bases, and 9 bases lay between the germline ends. The CDR3 DNA sequence: TGTGCCAGCAGCCAAGGTGCGGGCGCTGAAGCTTTCTTT. This codes for CASSQGAGAEAFF.

This chain links TRBV18 with TRBJ2-7; TRBD2 might be the D (5 bases). Germline V gene data show CDR1 as KGHSH and CDR2 as LQKENI. This CDR3 is built from 14 residues. The ends were cut back, 3 bases at V and 7 bases at J, with 16 bases in the middle. This chain's CDR3 is CASSPRVPSGEQYF. The CDR3 nucleotides are TGTGCCAGCTCACCGAGGGTCCCCTCAGGAGAGCAGTACTTC.